Below, 8 T cell receptor beta chains from the same sample are listed, as sequenced in a study of blood T cells in healthy people across ages (dated by TCRdb to between 2014 and 2017). Receptor libraries were prepared by 5' RACE. The run used an Illumina HiSeq 2500. A second PCR of about 7 to 12 cycles was run with a J-beta primer mix and a sample-barcoded 5' primer. In TCRdb, the public reads were trimmed at Q25 with fastp and aligned with MiXCR, with productive beta chains retained. Rows matching on CDR3 protein sequence are summarized as one entry with the most common DNA and genes. The sample table records around 620,000 distinct CDR3 sequences; 27% of these occur just once. The top ten constitute 15% to 20% of the sample. Sequencing was done on a sample of blood. The receptors come from a woman between 70 and 85 years old in good health.

This chain uses TRBV4-3 with TRBJ2-2; TRBD1 matches at 7 bases. The CDR3 is made up of 18 amino acids. Germline CDR1 reads LGHNA; CDR2 reads YSLEER. With V trimmed by 4 bases and J by 10 bases, 21 bases remained unmatched. DNA for the CDR3: TGCGCCAGCAGCCCCGAACCCCCGGGACAGTTGTTACCGGCGGAGCTGTTTTTT. As protein: CASSPEPPGQLLPAELFF.

V usage is TRBV12-5 and J usage is TRBJ2-5; maybe TRBD2 (6 bases). CDR1 and CDR2 (germline): LGHNT, FRNRAP. V was cut by 1 base and J by 4 bases, with 7 bases left in between. CDR3 length: 13 amino acids. The CDR3 nucleotides are TGTGCTAGTGGTTTGGCCGGGGGAGAGACCCAGTACTTC. This sequence encodes CASGLAGGETQYF.

The chain recombines TRBV12-3 or TRBV12-4 with TRBJ1-1; D is ambiguous. With 7 bases removed from V and 6 bases from J, the gap between germline ends came to 21 bases. This CDR3 is built from 15 residues. DNA of the CDR3: TGTGCCAGCACGAAACGGTCCGTGGGCAAGGCTGAAGCTTTCTTT. It yields the protein CASTKRSVGKAEAFF.

There are a few counts of this clonotype. The rearrangement links TRBV9 to TRBJ1-4; 7 nucleotides agree with TRBD1. From germline, CDR1 is SGDLS and CDR2 YYNGEE. This CDR3 is 14 amino acids long. V shed 0 bases, J shed 5 bases, and the junction held 1 base outside the gene matches. DNA of the CDR3: TGTGCCAGCAGCGTAGCAGGGGGGAATGAAAAACTGTTTTTT. Translation gives CASSVAGGNEKLFF.

This clonotype was counted only a few times. The rearrangement links TRBV19 to TRBJ1-4, with D possibly TRBD1 on 5 matching bases. Trimming left V 5 bases short and J 8 bases short, with 15 bases between. The CDR3 is 14 amino acids. Germline CDR1 LNHDA, CDR2 SQIVND (reference sequence). The DNA for the CDR3 is TGTGCCAGTAGTTTAGGAGCAGGGAAAGAAAAACTGTTTTTT. Translation: CASSLGAGKEKLFF.

The chain links TRBV5-1 to TRBJ2-5; D may be TRBD1 or TRBD2 (5 bases each). The CDR3 length is 17 residues. Trimming removed 4 bases at V and 9 bases at J, with 28 bases between. Germline CDR1 is SGHRS and CDR2 is YFSETQ. This chain's CDR3 is CASSLREKGKVFEAQYF. In nucleotides, the CDR3 is TGCGCCAGCAGCCTTCGGGAAAAGGGGAAGGTTTTCGAGGCCCAGTACTTC.

On this clonotype itself: One end of the junction is discordant with germline, which a read error may explain. The chain is built from TRBV7-9 and TRBJ1-4; 10 positions match TRBD1. The CDR3 has 15 amino acids. The germline CDR1 and CDR2 sequences are SEHNR and FQNEAQ (reference sequence). The chain's CDR3 is CASSLPTGGNEELFF. The CDR3 DNA is TGTGCCAGCAGCTTACCGACAGGGGGCAATGAAGAACTGTTTTTT.

The V call is TRBV10-2, the J call TRBJ2-5; a possible D gene is TRBD1 (5 bases). Germline V gene sequence: CDR1 WSHSY, CDR2 SAAADI. The V end was cut by 4 bases, the J end by 1 base, with 16 bases between. CDR3 length equals 16 residues. This CDR3 is CASSVGHQDIQETQYF. The CDR3 coding sequence is TGCGCCAGCAGTGTTGGACACCAGGACATCCAAGAGACCCAGTACTTC.